A selection of T cell receptor beta chains follows, all from one sample in a study of spatial heterogeneity in lung cancer. One entry per CDR3 protein, called by TCRdb with MiXCR from the 5' RACE reads. Counted here are approximately 40,000 distinct CDR3 sequences, under 7.5% occurring once; the ten biggest clones make up roughly 45%. The sequencing used PBMCs, collected at surgery. The receptors shown here come from a female donor with early-stage non-small cell lung cancer. Each CDR3 is given with its conserved first and last residue. The D gene is left open where the match is weak. Rows give clone size only sometimes, using once, few, many, or a class for an expanded clone.

V gene: TRBV30; D gene: NA; clone size: many; J gene: TRBJ1-1; CDR3 length: 16; CDR3 DNA: TGTGCCTGGATCAATGGGGGGCCCTTGGTGTTCACTGAAGCTTTCTTT; CDR3 protein: CAWINGGPLVFTEAFF
V gene: TRBV3-1; D gene: NA; clone size: NA; J gene: TRBJ1-3; CDR3 length: 16; CDR3 DNA: TGTGCCAGCAGCCAAGGAGTGACGGGTCCTGGAAACACCATATATTTT; CDR3 protein: CASSQGVTGPGNTIYF
V gene: TRBV6-6; D gene: NA; clone size: NA; J gene: TRBJ2-6; CDR3 length: 16; CDR3 DNA: TGTGCCAGCAGTGATGCTAGGGTCTCTGGGGCCAACGTCCTGACTTTC; CDR3 protein: CASSDARVSGANVLTF
V gene: TRBV4-3; D gene: NA; clone size: few; J gene: TRBJ1-3; CDR3 length: 16; CDR3 DNA: TGCGCCAGCAGCCAAGGGTCTCAGGCGTCTGGAAACACCATATATTTT; CDR3 protein: CASSQGSQASGNTIYF
V gene: TRBV7-8; D gene: NA; clone size: many; J gene: TRBJ1-4; CDR3 length: 13; CDR3 DNA: TGTGCCAGCAGCTTAGGGTCTAATGAAAAACTGTTTTTT; CDR3 protein: CASSLGSNEKLFF
V gene: TRBV25-1; D gene: TRBD1; clone size: many; J gene: TRBJ2-7; CDR3 length: 15; CDR3 DNA: TGTGCCAGCAGTGGGTCCGGGACAGGCTACTACGAGCAGTACTTC; CDR3 protein: CASSGSGTGYYEQYF
V gene: TRBV4-1; D gene: NA; clone size: few; J gene: TRBJ2-7; CDR3 length: 16; CDR3 DNA: TGCGCCAGCAGCCACAGGGGGGCAGCGAGCTCCTACGAGCAGTACTTC; CDR3 protein: CASSHRGAASSYEQYF
V gene: TRBV6-5; D gene: NA; clone size: many; J gene: TRBJ1-1; CDR3 length: 13; CDR3 DNA: TGTGCCAGCAGTTACCTTGGAGGGACTGAAGCTTTCTTT; CDR3 protein: CASSYLGGTEAFF
V gene: TRBV5-1; D gene: TRBD1; clone size: few; J gene: TRBJ2-1; CDR3 length: 15; CDR3 DNA: TGCGCCAGCAGCTTGGGGGACAGGGAATACAATGAGCAGTTCTTC; CDR3 protein: CASSLGDREYNEQFF
V gene: TRBV11-2; D gene: TRBD1; clone size: NA; J gene: TRBJ1-1; CDR3 length: 16; CDR3 DNA: TGTGCCAGCAGCTTATCATCCGGGACAGGGCTTTCTGAAGCTTTCTTT; CDR3 protein: CASSLSSGTGLSEAFF
V gene: TRBV18; D gene: TRBD1; clone size: few; J gene: TRBJ2-7; CDR3 length: 13; CDR3 DNA: TGTGCCAGCTCACCGGGACAGGGTCGGGAGCAGTACTTC; CDR3 protein: CASSPGQGREQYF
V gene: TRBV20-1; D gene: NA; clone size: many; J gene: TRBJ1-2; CDR3 length: 16; CDR3 DNA: TGCAGTGCTAGGGGGCCGGATCCAACAGGGCACTATGGCTACACCTTC; CDR3 protein: CSARGPDPTGHYGYTF
V gene: TRBV5-1; D gene: TRBD1; clone size: many; J gene: TRBJ2-2; CDR3 length: 17; CDR3 DNA: TGCGCCAGCAGCTTGGATCCACAGGGGGCGAACACCGGGGAGCTGTTTTTT; CDR3 protein: CASSLDPQGANTGELFF
V gene: TRBV7-2; D gene: NA; clone size: NA; J gene: TRBJ2-1; CDR3 length: 14; CDR3 DNA: TGTGCCAGCAGTTTGGGGCGGGGGCAGTATGAGCAGTTCTTC; CDR3 protein: CASSLGRGQYEQFF
V gene: TRBV9; D gene: TRBD2; clone size: many; J gene: TRBJ2-1; CDR3 length: 22; CDR3 DNA: TGTGCCAGCAGCGTAGAACCATTGACTAGCGGGTACTTAAGTAGCTCCTACAATGAGCAGTTCTTC; CDR3 protein: CASSVEPLTSGYLSSSYNEQFF
V gene: TRBV18; D gene: TRBD1; clone size: NA; J gene: TRBJ2-2; CDR3 length: 16; CDR3 DNA: TGTGCCAGCTCACCATCAGGACAGGGGTTCTCCGGGGAGCTGTTTTTT; CDR3 protein: CASSPSGQGFSGELFF
V gene: TRBV7-2; D gene: NA; clone size: many; J gene: TRBJ1-5; CDR3 length: 15; CDR3 DNA: TGTGCCAGCAGCTTAGGCATCCTCCCCAATCAGCCCCAGCATTTT; CDR3 protein: CASSLGILPNQPQHF
V gene: TRBV6-5; D gene: NA; clone size: many; J gene: TRBJ2-7; CDR3 length: 15; CDR3 DNA: TGTGCCAGCAGTCTGTTGGTAGGGGAGGGGGACGAGCAGTACTTC; CDR3 protein: CASSLLVGEGDEQYF
V gene: TRBV12-3/TRBV12-4; D gene: TRBD1; clone size: many; J gene: TRBJ1-2; CDR3 length: 13; CDR3 DNA: TGTGCCAGCAGTTTGGCAGGGGGTAGGGGCTACACCTTC; CDR3 protein: CASSLAGGRGYTF
V gene: TRBV7-9; D gene: TRBD1; clone size: many; J gene: TRBJ2-3; CDR3 length: 14; CDR3 DNA: TGTGCCAGCAGCTTCGGACAGGGCACAGATACGCAGTATTTT; CDR3 protein: CASSFGQGTDTQYF
V gene: TRBV12-3/TRBV12-4; D gene: TRBD1; clone size: few; J gene: TRBJ2-3; CDR3 length: 15; CDR3 DNA: TGTGCCAGCAGTTGGGGGACAGGGGATGGATATACGCAGTATTTT; CDR3 protein: CASSWGTGDGYTQYF
V gene: TRBV29-1; D gene: TRBD2; clone size: many; J gene: TRBJ2-1; CDR3 length: 14; CDR3 DNA: TGCAGCGTTGTCCTCGGGGGGGCCGGGAATGAGCAGTTCTTC; CDR3 protein: CSVVLGGAGNEQFF
V gene: TRBV27; D gene: NA; clone size: few; J gene: TRBJ2-1; CDR3 length: 15; CDR3 DNA: TGTGCCAGCAGCCTCCGGGCCGAGAGGGGCAATGAGCAGTTCTTC; CDR3 protein: CASSLRAERGNEQFF
V gene: TRBV20-1; D gene: NA; clone size: many; J gene: TRBJ2-3; CDR3 length: 16; CDR3 DNA: TGCAGTGCTAGGATTACAGGGCGCGCTCTCACAGATACGCAGTATTTT; CDR3 protein: CSARITGRALTDTQYF